The present T cell receptor (beta chain) was sequenced within a study of blood T cell repertoires in COVID-19. Study-level information: PBMCs, B-cell-depleted T cells, or T cells provided the cDNA or gDNA that made up the material.

The Seattle site enrolled patients during active infection and followed them longitudinally. Clones were sequenced by immunoSEQ multiplex PCR, and TCRdb holds only the in-frame ones, with some missing. Of roughly 60,000 clones in the sample, approximately 83% were seen once. Trimming took 3 bases from V and 0 from J, leaving 11 bases between them. Germline V lookup: CDR1 KGHDR, CDR2 SFDVKD. The CDR3 runs to 16 residues. The sequencing input was peripheral blood. The clonotype originates from a man between 50 and 59 years old with COVID-19, enrolled during active disease. The chain has TRBV24-1 and TRBJ2-1, with D maybe TRBD1 (6 bases). CDR3 amino acids: CATSDSRGSSYNEQFF. The DNA of the CDR3 is TGTGCCACCAGTGATAGTAGGGGGAGCTCCTACAATGAGCAGTTCTTC.